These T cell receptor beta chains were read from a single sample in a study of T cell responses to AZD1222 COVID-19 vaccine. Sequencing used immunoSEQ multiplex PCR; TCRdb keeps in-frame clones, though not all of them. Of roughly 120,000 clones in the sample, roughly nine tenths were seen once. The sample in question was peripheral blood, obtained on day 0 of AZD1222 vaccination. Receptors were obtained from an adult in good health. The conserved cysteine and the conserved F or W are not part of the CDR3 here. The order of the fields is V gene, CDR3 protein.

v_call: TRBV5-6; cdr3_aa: ASSLLRTGENT
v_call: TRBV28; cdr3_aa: ASREQGNEQF
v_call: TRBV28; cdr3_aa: ASRPTGSQPQH
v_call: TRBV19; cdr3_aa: ASSADRDLTTNEKLF
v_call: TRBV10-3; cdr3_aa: AISGTEGTASGANVLT
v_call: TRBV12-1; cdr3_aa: ASSSNRAGANVLT
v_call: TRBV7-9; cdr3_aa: ASSAPRGVVWGETQY
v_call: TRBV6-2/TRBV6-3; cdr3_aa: ASSAISYEQY
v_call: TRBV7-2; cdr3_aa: ASTRGPPPYEQY
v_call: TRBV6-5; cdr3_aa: ASSYKGTFNSPLH
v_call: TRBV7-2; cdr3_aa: ASSLRGQSGQPQH
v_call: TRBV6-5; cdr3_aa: ASSYTGARGYT
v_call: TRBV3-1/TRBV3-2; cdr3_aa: ASSQDGTSGYEQY
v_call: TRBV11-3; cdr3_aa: ASSKGTGEPHTQY
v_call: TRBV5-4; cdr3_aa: ASRSLAGGPLEQF
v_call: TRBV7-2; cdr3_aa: ASSFDRVSTDTQY
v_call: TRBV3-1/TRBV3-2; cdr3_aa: ASSQESGEAF
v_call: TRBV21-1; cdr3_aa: ASSKGARWRAGKLF
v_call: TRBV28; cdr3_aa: ASSPAGRVLGNEQF
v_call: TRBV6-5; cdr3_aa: ASSRAGEQF
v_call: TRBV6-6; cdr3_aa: ASSYSNTEAF
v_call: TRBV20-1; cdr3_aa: SASDPGQGADEQY
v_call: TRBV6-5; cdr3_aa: ASNPLQGGNSPLH
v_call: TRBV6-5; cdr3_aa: ASSKGQGDYEQY
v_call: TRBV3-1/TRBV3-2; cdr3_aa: ASSQAGTGNSPLH
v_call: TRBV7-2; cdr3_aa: ASIARGGAATDTQY
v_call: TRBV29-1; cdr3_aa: SVERVYNEQF
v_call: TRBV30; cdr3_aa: AWGTSSFSGYT
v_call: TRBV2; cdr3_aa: ASKVNFNQPQH
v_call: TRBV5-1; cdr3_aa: ASSLTGTSGTDTQY
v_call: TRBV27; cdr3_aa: ASSFRSSSYEQY
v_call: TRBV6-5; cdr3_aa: ASIRGNEQF
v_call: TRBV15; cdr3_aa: ATSGFRTGNIQY
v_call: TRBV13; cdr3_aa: ASSPAVSVSIDTQY
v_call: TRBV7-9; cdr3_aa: ASSLLAGVAADTQY
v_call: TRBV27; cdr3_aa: ASSFEGSPTQY
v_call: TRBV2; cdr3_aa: ASRIGATYNEQF
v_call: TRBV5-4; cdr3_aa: ASSLGGQLGGYT
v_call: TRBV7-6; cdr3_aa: ASSGPDPWNYGYT
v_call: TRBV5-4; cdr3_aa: ASSIDRGTEAF
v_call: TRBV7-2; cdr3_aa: ASSLADRGRVNQQF
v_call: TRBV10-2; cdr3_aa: ASRIAGGSDTQY
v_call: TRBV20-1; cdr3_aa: SASWTAKNEQY
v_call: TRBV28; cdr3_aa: ASSYRRSRPESTDTQY
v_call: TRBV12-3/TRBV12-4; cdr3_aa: ASNQGPNTEAF
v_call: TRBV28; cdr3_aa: ASKLWGDYSNQPQH
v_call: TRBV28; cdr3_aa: ASSTPWSVLNTEAF
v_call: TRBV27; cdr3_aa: ASWGAKGTKSPLH
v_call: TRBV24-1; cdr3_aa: ATSDWEGFYTGELF
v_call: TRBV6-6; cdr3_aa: ASSSGARNQPQH
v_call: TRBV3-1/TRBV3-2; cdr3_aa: ASSQVGGNTIY
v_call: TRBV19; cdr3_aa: ASSTDPPLAGTYNEQF
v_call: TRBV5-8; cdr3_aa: ASRRGWVEQF
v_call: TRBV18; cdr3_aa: ASSLGTGGEQY
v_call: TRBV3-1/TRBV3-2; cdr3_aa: ASSQVTDSGNTIY
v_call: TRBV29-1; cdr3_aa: SVGDSTDANIQY
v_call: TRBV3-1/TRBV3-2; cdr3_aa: ASSPRPDNEQF
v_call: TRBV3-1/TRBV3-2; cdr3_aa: ASSPATVGGEKLF